This T cell receptor (beta chain) was observed in a study of OX40 agonist ivuxolimab in advanced cancers. Study in general: It was ivuxolimab, an agonistic anti-OX40 (CD134) antibody, that patients were treated with. Administration of intravenous ivuxolimab to patients occurred every 2 weeks at 0.01 to 10 mg/kg.

Sampling of blood occurred at baseline, cycle 4 day 1, and cycle 7 day 1. In the case of this clone: Its target is unknown.

Repertoires were generated with immunoSEQ multiplex PCR, while TCRdb's copy carries only in-frame clones and drops some. The sample consists of about 87,000 clones, just under 90% of them appearing once. Study findings and constraints: The authors also found low normalized T-cell clonal expansion in some nonresponders.

Germline lookup yields CDR1 SGHDN and CDR2 FVKESK. Trimming left V 4 bases short and J 5 bases short, with 9 bases between. The CDR3 is 13 amino acids. The V gene is TRBV14, the J gene TRBJ1-5; D ambiguous. The source of this sequence is an adult with an advanced solid tumor such as melanoma, head and neck, liver or kidney cancer. Sequenced here: CD4+ or CD8+ T cells sorted from blood, sampled in a trial of the OX40 agonist ivuxolimab. This chain's CDR3 is CASSLEEHQPQHF. The CDR3 DNA is TGTGCCAGCAGCCTAGAGGAGCATCAGCCCCAGCATTTT. Full variable domain (outside the CDR3, taken from reference TRBV14 and TRBJ1-5): EAGVTQFPSHSVIEKGQTVTLRCDPISGHDNLYWYRRVMGKEIKFLLHFVKESKQDESGMPNNRFLAERTGGTYSTLKVQPAELEDSGVYFCASSLEEHQPQHFGDGTRLSIL.